Sequencing of this T cell receptor beta chain was carried out in a study of technical replicates of blood from a handful of donors. Losses at the gene ends were 0 bases for V and 0 bases for J; bases not matched to a gene: 4. Germline V gene data show CDR1 as SGHKS and CDR2 as YYEKEE (reference sequence). The CDR3 has 16 amino acids. The repertoire was sequenced with immunoSEQ multiplex PCR; TCRdb's copy has only in-frame clones and lacks some. The repertoire consists of around 53,000 clones, with 90% to 95% occurring once and the leading ten covering about 4.3%. The TCR comes from a human donor in good health. Some clones in this sample may be carry-over from other donors' samples. Sequencing was done on a sample of PBMCs. The chain recombines TRBV5-5 with TRBJ2-3; TRBD2 matches 7 bases. The CDR3 DNA sequence: TGTGCCAGCAGCTTGGCGTCTAGCGGTAGCACAGATACGCAGTATTTT. This codes for CASSLASSGSTDTQYF.